The 28 T cell receptor beta chains below were found in one sample sequenced in a study of T-cell reconstitution after alpha-beta-depleted transplantation in children (dated by TCRdb to the mid-2010s). Libraries were prepared through PCR. The listed sequencing device is Illumina HiSeq 2500. To normalize quantification of the TCRbeta repertoire, the TCR libraries were built with molecular barcoding that relied on unique molecular identifiers. TCRdb took the public reads, trimmed them with fastp at Q25, ran MiXCR for clone calling and kept in-frame beta chains. Rows with one shared CDR3 protein collapse into an entry with the most common genes and DNA. Counted in this sample were 200,000 to 300,000 distinct CDR3 sequences; about 25% of them appeared once. The top ten clones comprise 2% to 3% of the sample. The meaning of the sample's treatment or condition label: allogeneic hematopoietic cell transplantation with graft depleted of TCRalphabeta T cells and CD19 B cells.

Material: PBMCs, obtained before TCRalphabeta/CD19-depleted stem cell transplant. The receptor set was obtained from a girl aged 2-10 years with Fanconi anemia, due to receive a stem cell transplant.

This clonotype has just a few counts. The chain employs TRBV23-1 and TRBJ2-7; D call uncertain. TRBV23-1 is filed as an ORF, its function uncertain. This CDR3 is 11 amino acids long. V gave up 2 bases and J gave up 4 bases, with 3 bases separating them. This chain's CDR3 is CASSQRYEQYF. The CDR3, as DNA: TGCGCCAGCAGTCAACGGTACGAGCAGTACTTC.

This clonotype was detected ten times or more. The J gene is TRBJ2-5, the V gene TRBV10-3, with D uncertain. Germline assignment: CDR1 ENHRY and CDR2 SYGVKD. CDR3 length: 13 amino acids. V lost 4 bases, J lost 2 bases, and 8 bases lay in between. DNA of the CDR3: TGTGCCATCAGTGGAAATGGGCAAGAGACCCAGTACTTC. Translating it yields CAISGNGQETQYF.

The chain uses TRBV19 and TRBJ2-1; D remains unclear. Trimming shortened V by 1 base and J by 0 bases, and 4 bases separated the two germline ends. Germline CDR1 and CDR2: LNHDA and SQIVND (reference sequence). This CDR3 has 14 amino acids. CDR3 in DNA: TGTGCCAGTAGTATAGGGATCTCCTACAATGAGCAGTTCTTC. It translates to CASSIGISYNEQFF.

This clonotype has just a few counts. The rearrangement uses TRBV29-1 and TRBJ1-1, with TRBD1 matching 9 bases. This CDR3 is built from 13 residues. Unmatched junction bases numbered 6, after V lost 7 bases and J lost 3 bases. Germline V gene sequence: CDR1 SQVTM, CDR2 ANQGSEA. In DNA form, the CDR3 reads TGCAGCGGTGGGACAGGGATGGACACTGAAGCTTTCTTT. Translating gives CSGGTGMDTEAFF.

This chain connects TRBV28 to TRBJ2-7; no clear D. The V end was cut by 3 bases, the J end by 3 bases, with 12 bases between. This CDR3 is 14 amino acids long. From germline, CDR1 is MDHEN and CDR2 SYDVKM. The CDR3: CASSLSFSGYEQYF. CDR3 DNA: TGTGCCAGCAGTTTGTCCTTCTCGGGCTACGAGCAGTACTTC.

This clonotype has a count of ten or more. The chain uses TRBV29-1 and TRBJ2-5, with 7 nucleotides matching TRBD1. CDR1 and CDR2 (germline): SQVTM, ANQGSEA. The CDR3 loop spans 13 amino acids. The junction had 8 bases not matched to a gene; V was cut back by 7 bases and J by 3 bases. The chain's CDR3 is CSADPGTEETQYF. The CDR3 DNA sequence: TGCAGCGCCGACCCCGGGACAGAAGAGACCCAGTACTTC.

The chain has TRBV30 and TRBJ2-7, with TRBD1 matching over 10 bases. The junction had 7 bases not matched to a gene; V was cut back by 4 bases and J by 4 bases. Germline assignment: CDR1 GTSNPN and CDR2 SVGIG (reference sequence). This CDR3 comprises 14 residues. In DNA form, the CDR3 reads TGTGCCTGGATGCCGGGACAGGGGTCGTACGAGCAGTACTTC. Protein: CAWMPGQGSYEQYF.

The chain employs TRBV5-1 and TRBJ2-3; D unresolved. From germline, CDR1 is SGHRS and CDR2 YFSETQ. V was trimmed by 0 bases and J by 3 bases, leaving 11 bases between them. This CDR3 is 15 amino acids long. The DNA for the CDR3 is TGCGCCAGCAGCTTGGTTCTGATGGGGACAGATACGCAGTATTTT. This codes for CASSLVLMGTDTQYF. The full variable domain, rest sourced from reference TRBV5-1 and TRBJ2-3, is KAGVTQTPRYLIKTRGQQVTLSCSPISGHRSVSWYQQTPGQGLQFLFEYFSETQRNKGNFPGRFSGRQFSNSRSEMNVSTLELGDSALYLCASSLVLMGTDTQYFGPGTRLTVL.

This clonotype was picked up many times. The chain links TRBV29-1 to TRBJ1-1; D is unclear. This CDR3 contains 12 residues. The ends were cut back, 5 bases at V and 0 bases at J, with 7 bases in the middle. CDR1 SQVTM and CDR2 ANQGSEA come from the germline V gene. The CDR3 spells CSVKAVNTEAFF. For the CDR3, the DNA is TGCAGCGTTAAGGCCGTGAACACTGAAGCTTTCTTT.

This clonotype has a count of ten or more. The genes are TRBV12-3 or TRBV12-4 and TRBJ2-7; D may be TRBD2 (6 bases). Trimming cost V 6 bases and J 3 bases, with 12 bases left between them. CDR3 length equals 13 residues. The CDR3 is CASSRPGSYEQYF. The CDR3 bases are TGTGCCAGCAGCCGACCCGGGAGCTACGAGCAGTACTTC.

This chain connects TRBV7-9 to TRBJ2-1; D perhaps matches TRBD2 (5 bases). This CDR3 spans 14 amino acids. From germline, CDR1 is SEHNR and CDR2 FQNEAQ (reference sequence). The V and J ends lost 4 bases and 8 bases respectively, with 15 bases between them. The DNA of the CDR3 is TGTGCCAGCAGCTCTCGCTTGCGGGCGGATGAGCAGTTCTTC. This encodes CASSSRLRADEQFF.

This clonotype was detected only a few times. This chain links TRBV7-2 with TRBJ2-2; possibly TRBD2 for D (6 bases). V was trimmed by 5 bases and J by 4 bases, leaving 14 bases between them. The CDR3 is 15 amino acids. Germline-derived CDR1 and CDR2 are SGHTA and FQGNSA. The CDR3 nucleotides are TGTGCCAGCAGCCAAGGACCGCGGGGCACCGGGGAGCTGTTTTTT. Translation: CASSQGPRGTGELFF.

The chain has TRBV29-1 and TRBJ2-1, with 8 bases lining up with TRBD1. The germline V gene encodes CDR1 SQVTM and CDR2 ANQGSEA. The V segment lost 8 bases and the J segment 0 bases; nucleotides outside the gene matches: 6. This CDR3 contains 14 residues. The CDR3 sequence: CSIWTGSSYNEQFF. Written as DNA, the CDR3 is TGCAGCATTTGGACAGGGAGCTCCTACAATGAGCAGTTCTTC.

The J gene is TRBJ2-7, the V gene TRBV28; TRBD1 matches at 7 bases. CDR1 MDHEN and CDR2 SYDVKM come from the germline V gene. CDR3 length equals 14 residues. V was clipped by 3 bases and J by 1 base; unmatched bases: 3. The CDR3 region is CASSFQGQSYEQYF. Here the CDR3 DNA reads TGTGCCAGCAGTTTTCAGGGACAGTCCTACGAGCAGTACTTC.

The gene calls are TRBV28 and TRBJ2-2; D possibly uses TRBD1 or TRBD2 (5 bases each). Germline values: CDR1 MDHEN, CDR2 SYDVKM. The CDR3 is 16 amino acids. Trimming took off 2 bases at V and 4 bases at J, with 14 bases between the two ends. CDR3 nucleotide sequence: TGTGCCAGCAGTTTAGGCAGGGACGGGTCCACCGGGGAGCTGTTTTTT. Its translation is CASSLGRDGSTGELFF.

In its sample, this clonotype was seen many times. The chain carries TRBV6-5 and TRBJ2-1; D uncertain. CDR3 length equals 16 residues. Trimming took off 3 bases at V and 4 bases at J, with 16 bases between the two ends. Germline lookup yields CDR1 MNHEY and CDR2 SVGAGI. The CDR3 coding sequence is TGTGCCAGCAGTTATGGTCTCGATCCCCGATACAATGAGCAGTTCTTC. This sequence encodes CASSYGLDPRYNEQFF.

This clonotype occurred a few times. The J gene is TRBJ2-7, the V gene TRBV6-1; TRBD1 matches at 7 bases. Unmatched junction bases numbered 1, after V lost 3 bases and J lost 2 bases. Germline V gene data show CDR1 as MNHNS and CDR2 as SASEGT. The CDR3 is made up of 13 amino acids. The chain's CDR3 is CASSDGQAYEQYF. For the CDR3, the DNA is TGTGCCAGCAGTGATGGACAGGCCTACGAGCAGTACTTC.

A few counts support this clonotype. The genes are TRBV20-1 and TRBJ2-1; the match to TRBD2 covers 12 bases. The CDR3 extends over 15 amino acids. V lost 7 bases and J lost 9; bases outside the gene matches: 13. Germline values: CDR1 DFQATT, CDR2 SNEGSKA (reference sequence). CDR3 sequence (DNA): TGCAGTGATCTTCTGCTAGCGGGAGGGTTGACTGAGCAGTTCTTC. Protein: CSDLLLAGGLTEQFF.

The chain combines TRBV5-1 with TRBJ1-1; no firm D call. The CDR3 totals 13 residues. V lost 0 bases, J lost 1 base, and 4 bases lay in between. Germline values: CDR1 SGHRS, CDR2 YFSETQ. The CDR3 coding sequence is TGCGCCAGCAGCTTGGGGGCGAACACTGAAGCTTTCTTT. Translated, it gives CASSLGANTEAFF.

CDR3 nucleotides: TGTGCCAGCTCACCCAGGGACTCCATCTACAATGAGCAGTTCTTC. It is translated as CASSPRDSIYNEQFF. The chain combines TRBV18 with TRBJ2-1, with D tentatively TRBD2 (6 bases). The germline V and J ends were trimmed by 3 bases and 3 bases, with 12 bases remaining between them. The germline CDR1 and CDR2 sequences are KGHSH and LQKENI. The CDR3 is 15 amino acids. Together with reference TRBV18 and TRBJ2-1, the CDR3 gives the full variable domain: NAGVMQNPRHLVRRRGQEARLRCSPMKGHSHVYWYRQLPEEGLKFMVYLQKENIIDESGMPKERFSAEFPKEGPSILRIQQVVRGDSAAYFCASSPRDSIYNEQFFGPGTRLTVL.

The chain recombines TRBV5-1 with TRBJ2-3, with unresolved D. Trimming took 3 bases from V and 4 from J, leaving 9 bases between them. Germline-derived CDR1 and CDR2 are SGHRS and YFSETQ. This CDR3 spans 13 amino acids. The CDR3 DNA follows: TGCGCCAGCAGCTCTCAGACCTCAGATACGCAGTATTTT. Translation gives CASSSQTSDTQYF. Supplemented by reference TRBV5-1 and TRBJ2-3, the full variable domain reads KAGVTQTPRYLIKTRGQQVTLSCSPISGHRSVSWYQQTPGQGLQFLFEYFSETQRNKGNFPGRFSGRQFSNSRSEMNVSTLELGDSALYLCASSSQTSDTQYFGPGTRLTVL.

This clonotype came up many times. The chain uses TRBV28 and TRBJ2-7; D assignment may be TRBD1 or TRBD2 (6 bases each). Germline values: CDR1 MDHEN, CDR2 SYDVKM. With 3 bases removed from V and 4 bases from J, the gap between germline ends came to 16 bases. This CDR3 region has 15 residues. The DNA for the CDR3 is TGTGCCAGCAGTTTGTCGGGGGCCTTGGGGTACGAGCAGTACTTC. Protein sequence: CASSLSGALGYEQYF.

The CDR3 region has the DNA TGCAGTGCTTCAAAGACAGGCTCCTACGAGCAGTACTTC. It is translated as CSASKTGSYEQYF. The chain employs TRBV20-1 and TRBJ2-7; possible D gene TRBD1, 6 bases. Germline V lookup: CDR1 DFQATT, CDR2 SNEGSKA (reference sequence). The length of the CDR3 is 13 residues. The germline V and J ends were trimmed by 5 bases and 0 bases, with 11 bases remaining between them.

The chain joins TRBV5-6 to TRBJ2-2; a weak D match, TRBD2 (6 bases). In germline, CDR1 is SGHDT, CDR2 YYEEEE. This CDR3 region has 14 residues. Trimming removed 2 bases from V and 3 bases from J, with 8 bases in between. The CDR3, as DNA: TGTGCCAGCAGCTTTCTAGCGCACACCGGGGAGCTGTTTTTT. Its translation is CASSFLAHTGELFF.

This clonotype was found a few times. The chain has TRBV21-1 and TRBJ1-5; the table assigns TRBD1, which was not confirmed against the DNA. TRBV21-1 is a listed pseudogene. There are 14 residues in the CDR3. CDR3 bases: TGTGCCAGCAGCAAAGAGGGACAGGGTCAGCCCCAGCATTTT. This gives the protein CASSKEGQGQPQHF.

The chain employs TRBV7-2 and TRBJ2-5; maybe TRBD2 (5 bases). From germline, CDR1 is SGHTA and CDR2 FQGNSA. V was trimmed by 5 bases and J by 4 bases, leaving 14 bases between them. This CDR3 contains 14 residues. The CDR3 sequence is CASSTRTGRETQYF. The CDR3, as DNA: TGTGCCAGCAGCACAAGGACTGGAAGAGAGACCCAGTACTTC.

This clonotype has a handful of counts. The chain recombines TRBV5-1 with TRBJ2-5, with a possible D match to TRBD1 (6 bases). The CDR3 runs 16 residues. V was cut by 6 bases and J by 2 bases, with 20 bases left in between. The germline V gene encodes CDR1 SGHRS and CDR2 YFSETQ. CDR3 coding DNA: TGCGCCAGCAACCTTGGACCGGGACAATCGCAAGAGACCCAGTACTTC. It translates to CASNLGPGQSQETQYF.

The sample holds many counts of this clonotype. V gene TRBV12-3 or TRBV12-4 combines with J gene TRBJ2-1, with unresolved D. V was trimmed by 0 bases and J by 8 bases, leaving 14 bases between them. This CDR3 spans 15 amino acids. The CDR3, as DNA: TGTGCCAGCAGTTTAGCGTGGGGTTTAGGCTATGAGCAGTTCTTC. Protein: CASSLAWGLGYEQFF.